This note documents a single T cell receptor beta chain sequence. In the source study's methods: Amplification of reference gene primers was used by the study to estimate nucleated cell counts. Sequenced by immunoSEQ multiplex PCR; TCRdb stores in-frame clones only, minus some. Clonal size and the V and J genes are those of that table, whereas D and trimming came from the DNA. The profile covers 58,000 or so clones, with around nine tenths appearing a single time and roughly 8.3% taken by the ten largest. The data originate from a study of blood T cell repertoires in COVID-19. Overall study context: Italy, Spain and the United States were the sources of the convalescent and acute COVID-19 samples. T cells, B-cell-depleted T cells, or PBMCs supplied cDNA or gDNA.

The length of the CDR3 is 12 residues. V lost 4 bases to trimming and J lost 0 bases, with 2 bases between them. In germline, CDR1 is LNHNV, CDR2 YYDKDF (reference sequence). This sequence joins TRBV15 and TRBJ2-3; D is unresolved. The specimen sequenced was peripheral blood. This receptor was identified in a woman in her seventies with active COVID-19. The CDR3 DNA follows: TGTGCCACCAGCACAAGCACAGATACGCAGTATTTT. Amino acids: CATSTSTDTQYF.